The T cell receptor beta chain described here comes from a study of blood T cell repertoires in COVID-19. Study information: Material from acute and convalescent COVID-19 was sourced from the United States, Italy and Spain.

The CDR3 is made up of 12 amino acids. Trimming took off 1 base at V and 5 bases at J, with 5 bases between the two ends. From germline, CDR1 is GTSNPN and CDR2 SVGIG (reference sequence). Participant reports of clinical history set cohort assignment. Symptom resolution, clearance, or two negative PCRs marked donors in Cohort 3 as recovered. Data came from immunoSEQ multiplex PCR; TCRdb stores just in-frame clones and leaves some out. The sample yields around 240,000 clones, 70% to 90% seen once. The receptor was derived from a woman in her fifties or sixties who had recovered from COVID-19. The chain employs TRBV30 and TRBJ2-2, with D hard to call. Source material: PBMCs or T cells enriched from blood (not recorded which). As DNA, the CDR3 is TGTGCCTGGAGTGGGGCGACCGGGGAGCTGTTTTTT. Translating it yields CAWSGATGELFF. Supplemented by reference TRBV30 and TRBJ2-2, the full variable domain reads SQTIHQWPATLVQPVGSPLSLECTVEGTSNPNLYWYRQAAGRGLQLLFYSVGIGQISSEVPQNLSASRPQDRQFILSSKKLLLSDSGFYLCAWSGATGELFFGEGSRLTVL.